This T cell receptor beta chain was retrieved from a study of T-cell reconstitution after alpha-beta-depleted transplantation in children. The study's findings and limits: After transplant, at about two months, alpha-beta T cells were reportedly derived from several hundred expanded graft clones. For some patients, TCRbeta diversity was high at day 60 because of recipient T cells and thymic progenitors that survived. Newly produced T cells mostly provided counts and TCRbeta diversity after one year, as hyperexpanded clones declined.

During its preparation, the TCRbeta library received unique molecular identifiers. In TCRdb, the PCR reads were re-called with MiXCR into one record per CDR3 protein. The sample yields about 200,000 distinct CDR3 sequences, around 5.9% seen once. About this clonotype: Its antigen remains unidentified.

Sequencing used PBMCs, obtained before TCRalphabeta/CD19-depleted stem cell transplant. The clonotype originates from a girl under three years old with combined immunodeficiency, due to receive a stem cell transplant.

CDR3 nucleotides: TGCGCCAGCAGCCAAGATCTAGCGGGAGTCCCAGATACGCAGTATTTT. Translating it yields CASSQDLAGVPDTQYF. This chain joins TRBV4-3 and TRBJ2-3; TRBD2 aligns across 10 bases. After removal of 0 bases from V and 4 bases from J, the junction contained 4 bases not matched to a gene. Germline CDR1 and CDR2: LGHNA and YSLEER. The CDR3 runs 16 residues.